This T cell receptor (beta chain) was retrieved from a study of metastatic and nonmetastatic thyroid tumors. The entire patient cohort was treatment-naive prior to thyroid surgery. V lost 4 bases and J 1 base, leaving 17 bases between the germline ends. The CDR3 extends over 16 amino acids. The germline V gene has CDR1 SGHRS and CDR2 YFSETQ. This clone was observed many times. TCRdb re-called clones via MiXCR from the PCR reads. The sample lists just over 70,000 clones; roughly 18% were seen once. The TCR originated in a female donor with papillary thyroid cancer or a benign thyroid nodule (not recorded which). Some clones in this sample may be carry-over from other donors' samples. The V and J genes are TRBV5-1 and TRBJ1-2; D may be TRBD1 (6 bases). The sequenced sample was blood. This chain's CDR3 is CASSPTRGGLNYGYTF. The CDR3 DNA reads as TGCGCCAGCAGCCCAACTCGGGGGGGGCTTAACTATGGCTACACCTTC. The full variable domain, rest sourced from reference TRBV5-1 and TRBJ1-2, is KAGVTQTPRYLIKTRGQQVTLSCSPISGHRSVSWYQQTPGQGLQFLFEYFSETQRNKGNFPGRFSGRQFSNSRSEMNVSTLELGDSALYLCASSPTRGGLNYGYTFGSGTRLTVV.